The following is a T cell receptor (beta chain) sequence with its context. Germline V CDR1 and CDR2: LGHDT, YNNKEL (reference sequence). The CDR3 is 15 residues long. Trimming removed 3 bases from V and 2 bases from J, with 13 bases in between. The sample originates from a study of blood T cell repertoires in COVID-19. Study background: PBMCs, B-cell-depleted T cells, or T cells provided the cDNA or gDNA that made up the material.

Clones were sequenced by immunoSEQ multiplex PCR, and TCRdb holds only the in-frame ones, with some missing. The table shows over 50,000 clones, with 88% occurring only once. The receptor comes from a man in his fifties with active COVID-19. The source material was peripheral blood. This sequence joins TRBV3-1 (or the pseudogene TRBV3-2) and TRBJ2-5; tentative D call: TRBD2 (6 bases). Written as DNA, the CDR3 is TGTGCCAGCAGCCAGGGGGGACTGGGGCAAGAGACCCAGTACTTC. Its translation: CASSQGGLGQETQYF.